This TCR beta chain was identified in a study of sequential checkpoint blockade in melanoma (dated by TCRdb to the late 2010s). Concerning the study at large: Patients were randomized 1:1 to first-line nivolumab followed by ipilimumab (arm A) or ipilimumab followed by nivolumab (arm B). Both trial sequences were followed by maintenance nivolumab. The full study reports these points: Validation of the response-prediction model combining TCR metrics and mutation burden is needed in larger, independent patient cohorts.

Including the terminal cysteine and phenylalanine, the CDR3 comprises 14 residues. The read is trimmed to its CDR3 DNA, 42 bases read in frame from base 1. V and J are trimmed by 0 bases and 8 bases, and the gene matches miss 4 bases of the junction. As encoded in the germline V gene, CDR1 is SGDLS while CDR2 is YYNGEE. The immunoSEQ Assay was used to immunosequence TCRbeta CDR3 regions from genomic DNA. Genomic DNA was amplified by bias-controlled multiplex PCR before high-throughput sequencing. The study's own analysis went as follows. To quantify the absolute abundance of each unique TCRbeta CDR3 region, the sequences were collapsed and filtered. Clonality, defined as 1 minus Pielou's evenness, was calculated using only productive rearrangements. A previously published method was used to identify clones whose frequencies were significantly greater in on-treatment samples than in baseline samples. Here the immuneACCESS table is served through TCRdb, limited to in-frame sequences with V and J called. Missing clones are a known gap in these copies; in checked studies unresolved V genes cover under half, and the rest lacks a known reason. That table supplies the V and J calls and clone size; D and trimming were determined from the DNA. This sample is represented by 35,000 to 40,000 clones; 70% to 90% of them were singletons. Approximately 13% of the sample is taken by the ten largest.

Read against the paper, the sample's treatment or condition label means: randomized to nivolumab then ipilimumab (arm A) or the reverse (arm B). None of the trial patients had been given prior DNA-damaging chemotherapy. A FACS Aria II flow cytometer was used to sort live CD3+CD8+ cells that were negative for CD19 and CD56 from thawed PBMCs. Samples came from patients with melanoma in CheckMate 064, a randomized, open-label phase II trial of sequential checkpoint blockade. Peripheral blood mononuclear cells were collected by leukapheresis, purified with Ficoll-Paque, and frozen in human serum with approximately 9.4% DMSO. Purity of sorted blood CD3+CD8+ cells was verified at >95% immediately after sorting, followed by DNA extraction. As for this clone: What antigen it recognizes has not been identified. No quality values exist for individual bases; no much larger clone is one base distant.

This sequence uses TRBV9 and TRBJ2-1; TRBD2 matches 8 bases in the middle. Here the sequenced sample was CD8+ T cells sorted from blood (inferred from file names), taken from a patient given nivolumab and ipilimumab in sequence. This clonotype was obtained from a human donor with melanoma. The CDR3: CASSVVGRADEQFF. The DNA sequence reads TGTGCCAGCAGCGTAGTCGGGAGGGCGGATGAGCAGTTCTTC.